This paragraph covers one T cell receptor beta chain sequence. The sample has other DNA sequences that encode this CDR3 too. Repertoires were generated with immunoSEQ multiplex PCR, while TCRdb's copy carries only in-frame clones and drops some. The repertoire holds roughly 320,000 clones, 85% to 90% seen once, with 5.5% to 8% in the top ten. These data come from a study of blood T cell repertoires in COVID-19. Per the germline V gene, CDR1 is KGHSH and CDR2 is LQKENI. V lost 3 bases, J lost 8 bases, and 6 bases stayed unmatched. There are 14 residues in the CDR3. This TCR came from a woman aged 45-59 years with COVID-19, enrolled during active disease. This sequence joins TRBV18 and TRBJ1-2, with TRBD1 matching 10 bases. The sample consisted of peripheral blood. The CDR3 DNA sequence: TGTGCCAGCTCACCTCGACAGGGGGCCGGCGGCTACACCTTC. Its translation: CASSPRQGAGGYTF.